This T cell receptor (beta chain) came from a study of PD-1 blockade in classical Hodgkin lymphoma. With regard to this clone: What it binds is not known.

Looked up from germline, CDR1 is MDHEN and CDR2 is SYDVKM. Trimming cost V 4 bases and J 2 bases; bases outside gene matches: 8. The length of the CDR3 is 16 residues. Study-level results: Nothing has yet pinned down what causes the repertoire differences, possibly disease activity or prior therapy. Reported baseline diversity: healthy donors highest, relapsed/refractory patients lowest.

Libraries were prepared by immunoSEQ multiplex PCR; TCRdb keeps only in-frame clonotypes and omits some of them. The table includes around 50,000 clones, roughly 90% detected once. The time point here: newly diagnosed, previously untreated cHL patient sample. As a comparison, the study used PBMCs from newly diagnosed, untreated classical Hodgkin lymphoma. The TCR originated in a human donor with classical Hodgkin lymphoma. Material for sequencing was peripheral blood mononuclear cells (PBMCs). The J gene is TRBJ2-1, the V gene TRBV28; TRBD2 matches 7 bases. The chain's CDR3 is CASSSQSGNAYNEQFF. CDR3 nucleotide sequence: TGTGCCAGCAGTTCCCAAAGCGGGAATGCCTACAATGAGCAGTTCTTC. Full variable domain (missing parts from reference TRBV28 and TRBJ2-1): DVKVTQSSRYLVKRTGEKVFLECVQDMDHENMFWYRQDPGLGLRLIYFSYDVKMKEKGDIPEGYSVSREKKERFSLILESASTNQTSMYLCASSSQSGNAYNEQFFGPGTRLTVL.